This T cell receptor (beta chain) comes out of a study of PD-L1 blockade in urothelial cancer (dated by TCRdb to about 2017). Concerning the study at large: Therapy was started in about 2014 for all patients, and atezolizumab 1,200 mg was administered intravenously every 3 weeks. Blood samples were analyzed 3 weeks after the start of treatment (second dose) and 6 weeks after the start of treatment. TCR sequencing covered pretreatment tumor samples and matched, serially collected peripheral blood taken before and after atezolizumab treatment. Blood samples yielded a median of 141,255 T cells and approximately 83,000 unique TCRs, with median clonality approximately 0.08. About 85% of the roughly 29 patients were males with bladder-origin urothelial cancer, and about 65% of the 29 reported a prior smoking history. An ECOG performance status of 0 or 1 was recorded for the patients, and 0 to 3 prior chemotherapy regimens had been received by the patients. Durable clinical benefit meant progression-free survival longer than 6 months, and TCR features were also tested against progression-free and overall survival. Roughly 10 patients achieved durable clinical benefit and approximately 20 did not. Pretreatment blood TCR-seq was available for about 30 patients, at least one posttreatment blood collection was obtained for about 24 patients, and tumor TCR-seq was available for about 24 patients. Whole exome sequencing and RNA sequencing of pretreatment tumors were performed alongside TCR sequencing in the same patients. An exploratory multi-omic analysis was conducted of the somatic, immune and clinical correlates of response to PD-L1 blockade with atezolizumab in urothelial cancer. On the study overall, not on this receptor specifically: Improved progression-free and overall survival was found to be associated with pretreatment peripheral blood TCR clonality below the median. Among patients with durable benefit, tumor-associated TCR clones showed greater expansion in peripheral blood 3 weeks after treatment started (n ≈ 21, p = 0.022). Because the sample size was small (n of about 30) and many exploratory analyses were performed, the results are intended to be hypothesis-generating.

Each PCR received spiked-in synthetic TCR analog templates so that absolute template abundance could be estimated from read counts. Using the immunoSEQ assay, TCRbeta CDR3 regions were amplified from genomic DNA with bias-controlled V and J gene primers. Rearranged TCRbeta segments were sequenced at approximately 20X coverage. In the paper's pipeline: Sequencing errors were corrected by clustering and CDR3s were annotated against IMGT to assign V, D and J genes. Downstream analyses used only productive TCRbeta rearrangements, leaving out any out-of-frame or stop-codon sequences. Clonality was computed as one minus Shannon entropy normalized by the log of the number of unique productive sequences. Clones differing between time points or between blood and tumor were identified using Fisher's exact test with Benjamini-Hochberg correction, with an adjusted p below 0.01 applied as the threshold. The clones in this table, taken by TCRdb from immuneACCESS, are in-frame only. Not every clone is retained; where verified, under half of the shortfall comes from an unresolved V gene, and the cause of the rest is unknown. For V, J and clone size, that table is used; D and trimming come from the DNA. This sample is represented by 35,000 to 40,000 clones; around four fifths of them were singletons. The ten most abundant clones make up roughly 7% of the sample.

What the time point label conveys for this sample: pretreatment peripheral blood. A total of 29 patients with locally advanced or metastatic urothelial carcinoma, treated at Memorial Sloan Kettering on a trial protocol, made up the cohort. Peripheral blood mononuclear cells were collected pretreatment and during treatment, at between 1 and 8 total time points per patient. The Qiagen DNeasy Blood extraction kit was used to purify genomic DNA from total PBMCs and tumor samples. PBMCs were collected pretreatment and during treatment and were isolated and stored as previously described. At the junction V is shortened by 5 bases and J by 5 bases; bases outside the gene matches: 4. As encoded in the germline V gene, CDR1 is SGHVS while CDR2 is FQNEAQ. Including cysteine and phenylalanine, the CDR3 has 14 amino acids. This entry keeps only the CDR3 DNA: 42 bases, framed from base 1. Details on this clone: The antigen it binds to is not known. No base qualities exist here, and no much larger clone lies one base off it.

This clonotype was obtained from a man in his sixties with urothelial cancer. Here the sequenced sample was PBMCs, taken around atezolizumab (anti-PD-L1) treatment. This sequence uses TRBV7-8 and TRBJ1-5; TRBD1 lines up with 9 middle nucleotides. The bases read TGTGCCAGCAGCCGGGGACAGGGAGATCAGCCCCAGCATTTT. Its product reads: CASSRGQGDQPQHF.